What follows are 22 T cell receptor beta chains derived from one specimen sequenced in a study of CD8 T cells in ankylosing spondylitis. A single record per CDR3 protein comes from TCRdb applying MiXCR to the 5' RACE reads. The sample holds about 92,000 distinct CDR3 sequences, 7.5% to 9% seen once. Material for sequencing was blood, either unsorted or a sorted T cell fraction (not recorded which). Source of these receptors: a male donor with ankylosing spondylitis or in good health (not recorded which).

As regards this clonotype: Given a much more abundant clone one base away, this may be a read error. The chain joins TRBV7-8 to TRBJ2-1; 9 positions agree with TRBD2. The CDR3 contains 15 residues. Germline values: CDR1 SGHVS, CDR2 FQNEAQ. The CDR3 bases are TGTGTCAGCACCACTCTAGCGGGGAGGCACCACGAGCAGTTCTTC. As protein: CVSTTLAGRHHEQFF. Variable domain in full (rest from reference TRBV7-8 and TRBJ2-1): GAGVSQSPRYKVAKRGQDVALRCDPISGHVSLFWYQQALGQGPEFLTYFQNEAQLDKSGLPSDRFFAERPEGSVSTLKIQRTQQEDSAVYLCVSTTLAGRHHEQFFGPGTRLTVL.

This clonotype has at least ten counts. The genes are TRBV3-1 and TRBJ2-4; D gene ambiguous. Germline V CDR1 and CDR2: LGHDT, YNNKEL (reference sequence). This CDR3 spans 13 amino acids. Trimming shortened V by 7 bases and J by 5 bases, and 12 bases separated the two germline ends. The CDR3 is CASTDPQENIQYF. CDR3 nucleotide sequence: TGTGCCAGCACCGACCCCCAGGAAAACATTCAGTACTTC. Drawing the rest from reference TRBV3-1 and TRBJ2-4, the complete variable domain is DTAVSQTPKYLVTQMGNDKSIKCEQNLGHDTMYWYKQDSKKFLKIMFSYNNKELIINETVPNRFSPKSPDKAHLNLHINSLELGDSAVYFCASTDPQENIQYFGAGTRLSVL.

This clonotype was seen a handful of times. The V call is TRBV15, the J call TRBJ2-7, with 10 bases that match TRBD1. This CDR3 is 16 amino acids long. After removal of 0 bases from V and 5 bases from J, the junction contained 7 bases not matched to a gene. Germline CDR1 and CDR2: LNHNV and YYDKDF (reference sequence). The CDR3 loop is CATSRDKTGGPDEQYF. CDR3 in DNA: TGTGCCACCAGCAGAGACAAGACAGGGGGCCCTGACGAGCAGTACTTC.

This clonotype has a count of ten or more. This chain links TRBV6-1 with TRBJ2-5; TRBD2 aligns across 7 bases. The trim removed 6 bases at V and 2 bases at J, leaving 9 bases unmatched. The germline gives CDR1 MNHNS, CDR2 SASEGT. This CDR3 has 15 amino acids. CDR3 amino acids: CASSRLAVPQETQYF. As DNA, the CDR3 is TGTGCCAGCAGCCGTCTAGCGGTGCCGCAAGAGACCCAGTACTTC.

This clonotype has a handful of counts. This rearrangement joins TRBV11-1 to TRBJ2-3; D tentatively reads TRBD1 or TRBD2 (5 bases each). With 3 bases removed from V and 6 bases from J, the gap between germline ends came to 13 bases. Per the germline V gene, CDR1 is SGHAT and CDR2 is FQDESV (reference sequence). The CDR3 is 14 amino acids. Written as DNA, the CDR3 is TGTGCCAGCAGCTTGGCCGGGACCCTCGATACGCAGTATTTT. This encodes CASSLAGTLDTQYF.

In its sample, this clonotype was seen many times. The chain is built from TRBV7-3 and TRBJ2-2; 8 bases agree with TRBD2. Germline V gives CDR1 SGHTA, CDR2 FQGTGA. The CDR3 extends over 16 amino acids. The V segment lost 5 bases and the J segment 0 bases; nucleotides outside the gene matches: 5. The CDR3: CASSVHSGANTGELFF. CDR3 DNA: TGTGCCAGCAGCGTCCATAGCGGGGCGAACACCGGGGAGCTGTTTTTT. Drawing the rest from reference TRBV7-3 and TRBJ2-2, the complete variable domain is GAGVSQTPSNKVTEKGKYVELRCDPISGHTALYWYRQSLGQGPEFLIYFQGTGAADDSGLPNDRFFAVRPEGSVSTLKIQRTERGDSAVYLCASSVHSGANTGELFFGEGSRLTVL.

This clonotype was found many times. The CDR3 reads CASSLSGRADTQYF. CDR3 DNA: TGTGCCAGCAGCTTATCAGGGAGAGCAGATACGCAGTATTTT. The chain carries TRBV7-3 and TRBJ2-3; D possibly uses TRBD1 or TRBD2 (5 bases each). Looked up from germline, CDR1 is SGHTA and CDR2 is FQGTGA. Between the trimmed V and J ends, which lost 2 bases and 4 bases, there was a span of 10 bases. This CDR3 spans 14 amino acids.

This chain uses TRBV28 with TRBJ2-3, with a tentative D call TRBD2 (7 bases). The germline V gene has CDR1 MDHEN and CDR2 SYDVKM. CDR3 length: 19 amino acids. Deletions cut 8 bases from V and 5 bases from J, with 32 bases between. The CDR3: CASYPSGGRRGSPEDTQYF. The DNA for the CDR3 is TGTGCCAGCTACCCCTCGGGGGGCCGAAGGGGGTCCCCGGAAGATACGCAGTATTTT.

This clonotype was seen a few times. The chain combines TRBV12-3 or TRBV12-4 with TRBJ2-3; D unresolved. The CDR3 has 18 residues. V was pared by 10 bases and J by 0 bases, with 26 bases between. CDR3 residues: CAICLVWAAYTSTDTQYF. The DNA of the CDR3 is TGTGCCATCTGTTTAGTTTGGGCAGCTTATACAAGCACAGATACGCAGTATTTT.

This clonotype was found many times. The chain uses TRBV12-3 or TRBV12-4 and TRBJ2-5, with D possibly being TRBD2 (6 bases). CDR3 length equals 13 residues. The ends were cut back, 7 bases at V and 0 bases at J, with 9 bases in the middle. In nucleotides, the CDR3 is TGTGCCAGCACGGGGGACCACCAAGAGACCCAGTACTTC. As protein: CASTGDHQETQYF.

This clonotype turned up a few times. The gene calls are TRBV20-1 and TRBJ2-3, with D perhaps given as TRBD1 or TRBD2 (6 bases each). Germline V CDR1 and CDR2: DFQATT, SNEGSKA (reference sequence). The V end was cut by 6 bases, the J end by 0 bases, with 16 bases between. The CDR3 is 15 residues long. The CDR3 sequence is CSAEGGSSSTDTQYF. CDR3 bases: TGCAGTGCCGAGGGGGGAAGCTCTAGCACAGATACGCAGTATTTT.

This clonotype appeared many times. The rearrangement links TRBV7-2 to TRBJ1-5; 7 positions agree with TRBD1. Looked up from germline, CDR1 is SGHTA and CDR2 is FQGNSA. Trimming cost V 3 bases and J 4 bases; bases outside gene matches: 9. The CDR3 has 16 residues. The CDR3 spells CASSFWGRGENQPQHF. As DNA, the CDR3 is TGTGCCAGCAGCTTTTGGGGCAGGGGGGAGAATCAGCCCCAGCATTTT.

The J gene is TRBJ2-5, the V gene TRBV20-1, with D possibly TRBD2 on 5 matching bases. This CDR3 has 13 residues. The V and J ends lost 7 bases and 0 bases respectively, with 12 bases between them. Germline CDR1 reads DFQATT; CDR2 reads SNEGSKA (reference sequence). This CDR3 is CSVEGRYQETQYF. The CDR3 DNA is TGCAGTGTAGAGGGCCGATACCAAGAGACCCAGTACTTC.

The chain has TRBV3-1 and TRBJ1-1; D unresolved. CDR3 length: 11 amino acids. Germline loops: CDR1 LGHDT, CDR2 YNNKEL (reference sequence). V lost 1 base to trimming and J lost 4 bases, with 1 base between them. The CDR3 region has the DNA TGTGCCAGCAGCCAAGGCACTGAAGCTTTCTTT. Amino acid sequence: CASSQGTEAFF.

V and J are TRBV5-1 and TRBJ2-2, with 11 bases aligning to TRBD2. The V segment lost 0 bases and the J segment 1 base; nucleotides outside the gene matches: 2. The CDR3 length is 17 residues. Germline V lookup: CDR1 SGHRS, CDR2 YFSETQ. CDR3 region: CASSLGGLAVNTGELFF. In DNA form, the CDR3 reads TGCGCCAGCAGCTTGGGGGGACTAGCGGTGAACACCGGGGAGCTGTTTTTT.

This clonotype showed up many times. The rearrangement uses TRBV5-1 and TRBJ2-3; 11 bases agree with TRBD2. The ends lost 5 bases at V and 0 bases at J; junction bases unmatched: 23. CDR3 length: 22 residues. Germline CDR1 is SGHRS and CDR2 is YFSETQ. CDR3 coding DNA: TGCGCCAGCAGATCCGGACTAGCGGGCCTGGCCCGTCAAACCCCTAGCACAGATACGCAGTATTTT. Translating gives CASRSGLAGLARQTPSTDTQYF.

This clonotype was observed at least ten times. The chain recombines TRBV20-1 with TRBJ1-5; TRBD1 is a possible D gene (5 bases). CDR1 and CDR2 from the germline V gene are DFQATT and SNEGSKA (reference sequence). The germline V and J ends were trimmed by 6 bases and 5 bases, with 17 bases remaining between them. The CDR3 has 14 residues. CDR3 nucleotide sequence: TGCAGTGCAGGCGCGGGGCATCCTGATCAGCCCCAGCATTTT. It codes for CSAGAGHPDQPQHF.

This clonotype was seen at least ten times. The chain links TRBV7-6 to TRBJ2-7, with no clear D. Looked up from germline, CDR1 is SGHVS and CDR2 is FNYEAQ. Trimming stripped 5 bases from V and 2 bases from J, with 16 bases between. This CDR3 region has 15 residues. DNA of the CDR3: TGTGCCAGCAGCCCCGAAATAGGATGGGCCTACGAGCAGTACTTC. This encodes CASSPEIGWAYEQYF.

This clonotype was recorded at least ten times. The chain carries TRBV12-3 or TRBV12-4 and TRBJ1-1, with D unclear. V was shortened by 11 bases and J by 1 base, with 14 bases between the two germline ends. CDR3 length equals 13 residues. The CDR3 DNA reads TGTGCCGTACACAAGGAGGGGAACACTGAAGCTTTCTTT. Translating gives CAVHKEGNTEAFF.

This clonotype was picked up a small number of times. J is TRBJ2-1 and V is TRBV30, with D hard to call. The V gene lost 3 bases and the J gene lost 7 bases, with 13 bases spanning the gap. The V gene's germline CDR1 is GTSNPN and CDR2 SVGIG (reference sequence). The CDR3 runs 13 residues. The CDR3 DNA is TGTGCCTGGAGACGGGCAGGAGTAAATGAGCAGTTCTTC. Residues: CAWRRAGVNEQFF.

This clonotype was seen repeatedly, ten times or more. The chain is built from TRBV12-3 or TRBV12-4 and TRBJ2-7; no firm D call. CDR3 length equals 13 residues. Trimming pared 7 bases from V and 2 bases from J, leaving 12 bases between. The CDR3 sequence is CASTTTPTYEQYF. In DNA, the CDR3 is TGTGCCAGCACCACGACCCCTACCTACGAGCAGTACTTC.

In this sample, this clonotype turned up many times. The rearrangement uses TRBV18 and TRBJ2-1; 7 bases line up with TRBD2. The germline V gene has CDR1 KGHSH and CDR2 LQKENI. The V and J ends lost 0 bases and 5 bases, in that order; junction bases with no gene match: 7. The CDR3 is 16 residues long. The CDR3 nucleotides read TGTGCCAGCTCACCACCAGTCGGGACTAATCACAATGAGCAGTTCTTC. Amino acids: CASSPPVGTNHNEQFF.